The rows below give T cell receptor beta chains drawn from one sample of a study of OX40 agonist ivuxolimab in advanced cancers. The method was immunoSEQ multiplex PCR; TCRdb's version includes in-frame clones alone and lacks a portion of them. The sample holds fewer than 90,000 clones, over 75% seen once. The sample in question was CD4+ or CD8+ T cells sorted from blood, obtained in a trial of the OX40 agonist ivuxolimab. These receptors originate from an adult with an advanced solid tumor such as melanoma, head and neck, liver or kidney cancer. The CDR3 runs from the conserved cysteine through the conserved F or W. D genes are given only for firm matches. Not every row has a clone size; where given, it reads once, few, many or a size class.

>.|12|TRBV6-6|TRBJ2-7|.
TGTGCCAGCAGGTGGGGTGAAGGCGAGCAGTACTTC
CASRWGEGEQYF
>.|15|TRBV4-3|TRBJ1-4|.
TGCGCCAGCAGCCAAGAGGGGGGGAGGCGCGAAAAACTGTTTTTT
CASSQEGGRREKLFF
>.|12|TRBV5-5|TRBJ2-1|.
TGTGCCAGCAGCTTAAATTGGGGTGAGCAGTTCTTC
CASSLNWGEQFF
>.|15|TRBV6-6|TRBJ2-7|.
TGTGCCAGCAGCCCGATCCCGCGGAGCTCCTACGAGCAGTACTTC
CASSPIPRSSYEQYF
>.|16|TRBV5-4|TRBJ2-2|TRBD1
TGTGCCAGCAGTAATGGACAGGGGACGAACACCGGGGAGCTGTTTTTT
CASSNGQGTNTGELFF
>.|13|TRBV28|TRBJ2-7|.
TGTGCCAGCAAATTTCAGGACTACTACGAGCAGTACTTC
CASKFQDYYEQYF
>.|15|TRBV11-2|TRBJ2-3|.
TGTGCCAGCAGCTTTCCCGGAAACCTAGAGGATACGCAGTATTTT
CASSFPGNLEDTQYF
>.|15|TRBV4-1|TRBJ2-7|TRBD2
TGCGCCAGCAGCCAAGCGGCTAGCGGACTCTACGAGCAGTACTTC
CASSQAASGLYEQYF
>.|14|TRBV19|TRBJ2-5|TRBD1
TGTGCCACCGGACAGGGTACGAATCGAGAGACCCAGTACTTC
CATGQGTNRETQYF
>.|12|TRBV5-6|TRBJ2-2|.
TGTGCCAGCAGCCCGGACGTCGGGGAGCTGTTTTTT
CASSPDVGELFF
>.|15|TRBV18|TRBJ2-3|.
TGTGCCAGCTCACCACCTTCACGGGATACAGATACGCAGTATTTT
CASSPPSRDTDTQYF
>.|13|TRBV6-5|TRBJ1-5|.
TGTGCCAGCAGTTACGACGTGAGTCAGCCCCAGCATTTT
CASSYDVSQPQHF
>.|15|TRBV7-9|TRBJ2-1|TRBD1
TGTGCCAGCAGCCCCAGACAGGGGTTCAATGCAGAGCAGTTCTTC
CASSPRQGFNAEQFF
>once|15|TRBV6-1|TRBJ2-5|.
TGTGCCAGCAGTGAAGGGTTGTACGGGGGAGAGACCCAGTACTTC
CASSEGLYGGETQYF
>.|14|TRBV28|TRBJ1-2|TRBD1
TGTGCCAGCAGGCAGACAGGGGATCCGGGCGGCTACACCTTC
CASRQTGDPGGYTF
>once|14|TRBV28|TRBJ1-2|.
TGTGCCAGCAGGGAGGGGGTCTCCAACTATGGCTACACCTTC
CASREGVSNYGYTF
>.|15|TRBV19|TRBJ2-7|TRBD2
TGTGCCAGTGGGGGACTAGCGGGAGGGCCGAACGAGCAGTACTTC
CASGGLAGGPNEQYF
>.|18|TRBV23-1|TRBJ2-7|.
TGCGCCAGCAGTCTCCCCGGGACCCCTCGGATTCGATGGTACGAGCAGTACTTC
CASSLPGTPRIRWYEQYF
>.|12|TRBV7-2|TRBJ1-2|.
TGTGCCACCCCCCGGGCAGGCTATGGCTACACCTTC
CATPRAGYGYTF
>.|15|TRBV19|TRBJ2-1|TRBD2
TGTGCCAGTAGAAATCGGGCTAGCGGGGTAGATGAGCAGTTCTTC
CASRNRASGVDEQFF
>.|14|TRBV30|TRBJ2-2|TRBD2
TGTGCGGGAGGGAGGACCAGGAACACCGGGGAGCTGTTTTTT
CAGGRTRNTGELFF
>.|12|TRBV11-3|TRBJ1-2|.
TGTGCCAGCAGCTTAGGCCACGATGGCTACACCTTC
CASSLGHDGYTF
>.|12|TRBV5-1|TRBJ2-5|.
TGCGCCAGGCCCTCAGAGGAAGAGACCCAGTACTTC
CARPSEEETQYF
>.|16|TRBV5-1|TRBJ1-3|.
TGCGCCAGCAGCTGGGAGACAGGAGGGATTGCGAACACCATATATTTT
CASSWETGGIANTIYF
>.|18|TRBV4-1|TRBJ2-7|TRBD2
TGCGCCAGCAGCCAAGTTGGGGTTGGAGCGGGGACCTCCTACGAGCAGTACTTC
CASSQVGVGAGTSYEQYF
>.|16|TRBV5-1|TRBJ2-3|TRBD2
TGCGCCAGCAGCTTGGGGCTAGCGGGAGGCACAGATACGCAGTATTTT
CASSLGLAGGTDTQYF
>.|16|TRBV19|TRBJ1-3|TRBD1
TGTGCCAGTAGCCCCGGGACAGGCTACTCTGGAAACACCATATATTTT
CASSPGTGYSGNTIYF
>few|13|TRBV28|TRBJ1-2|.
TGTGCCAGCAGTTTCCCAGCTAACTATGGCTACACCTTC
CASSFPANYGYTF
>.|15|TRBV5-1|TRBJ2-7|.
TGCGCCAGCAGCCCACTCTCTCTCAGCTCCTACGAGCAGTACTTC
CASSPLSLSSYEQYF
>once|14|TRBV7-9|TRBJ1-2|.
TGTGCCAGCAGCCTCGACCTCTTGGGCTATGGCTACACCTTC
CASSLDLLGYGYTF
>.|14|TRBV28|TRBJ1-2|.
TGTGCCAGCAGCCTCGCGCAGGGTTTCTATGGCTACACCTTC
CASSLAQGFYGYTF
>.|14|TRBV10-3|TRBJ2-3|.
TGTGCCGCCTCCGCGGGGGCTAGCACAGATACGCAGTATTTT
CAASAGASTDTQYF
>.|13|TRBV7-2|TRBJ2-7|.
TGTGCCAGCAGCTTACAGAGCTCCTACGAGCAGTACTTC
CASSLQSSYEQYF
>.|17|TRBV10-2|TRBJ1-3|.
TGCGCCAGCAGCGGGGGGGTGGGGCGGATCTCTGGAAACACCATATATTTT
CASSGGVGRISGNTIYF
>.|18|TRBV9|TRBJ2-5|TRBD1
TGTGCCAGCAGCGCACCGAGAGATGACAGGGGGCGCTTAGAGACCCAGTACTTC
CASSAPRDDRGRLETQYF
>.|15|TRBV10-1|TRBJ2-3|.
TGCGCCAGCAGTGATCGGGCCAGAGGCACAGATACGCAGTATTTT
CASSDRARGTDTQYF
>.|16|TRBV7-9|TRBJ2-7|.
TGTGCCAGCAGCACTGCTTTTGGGGAAGGCGTCGGCGAGCAGTACTTC
CASSTAFGEGVGEQYF
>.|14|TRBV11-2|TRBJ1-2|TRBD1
TGTGCCAGCAGCTCTACAGGGGGCGGCTATGGCTACACCTTC
CASSSTGGGYGYTF
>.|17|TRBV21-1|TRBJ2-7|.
TGTGCCAGCAGCCCCCAGAAACCCGGACAGCCTTCCTACGAGCAGTACTTC
CASSPQKPGQPSYEQYF
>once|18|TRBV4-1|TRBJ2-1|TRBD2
TGCGCCAGCAGCCAATGGGCGGGAGCCCAGCCTGCCTACAATGAGCAGTTCTTC
CASSQWAGAQPAYNEQFF
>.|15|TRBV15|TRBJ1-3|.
TGTGCCACCAGCAAACAGGACCTCTCTGGAAACACCATATATTTT
CATSKQDLSGNTIYF
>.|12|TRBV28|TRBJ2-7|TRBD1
TGTGCCAGCAGTCCAGACAGGGGAGGGCAGTACTTC
CASSPDRGGQYF
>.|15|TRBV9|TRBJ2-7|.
TGTGCCAGCAGCGTAGCCCCCTCGGGCCCCTACGAGCAGTACTTC
CASSVAPSGPYEQYF
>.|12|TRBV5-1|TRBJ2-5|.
TGCGCCAGCAGCCAGGGGGGGGAGACCCAGTACTTC
CASSQGGETQYF
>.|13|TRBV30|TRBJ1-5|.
TGTGCCTGGAGTGGGCAGCCGGGGCAGCCCCAGCATTTT
CAWSGQPGQPQHF
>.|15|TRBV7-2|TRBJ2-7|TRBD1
TGTGCCAGCAGCGCACAGACAGGGTTGGTCTACGAGCAGTACTTC
CASSAQTGLVYEQYF
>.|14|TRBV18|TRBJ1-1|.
TGTGCCAGCTCACCGATGACAGATAACACTGAAGCTTTCTTT
CASSPMTDNTEAFF
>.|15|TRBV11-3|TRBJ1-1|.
TGTGCCAGCAGCTTATTACAGGGCCCGAACACTGAAGCTTTCTTT
CASSLLQGPNTEAFF
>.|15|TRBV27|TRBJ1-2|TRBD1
TGTGCCAGCAGTTTAAGCGGACAGGGGGCCAATGGCTACACCTTC
CASSLSGQGANGYTF
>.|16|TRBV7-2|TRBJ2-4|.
TGTGCCAGCAGCTTAGACACTACGCTAGCCAAAAACATTCAGTACTTC
CASSLDTTLAKNIQYF
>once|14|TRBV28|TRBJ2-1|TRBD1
TGTGCCAGCAGTTCACAGGGGTTAAGGAATGAGCAGTTCTTC
CASSSQGLRNEQFF
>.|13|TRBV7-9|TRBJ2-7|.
TGTGCCAGCAGCTTAACTGGCATCTACGAGCAGTACTTC
CASSLTGIYEQYF
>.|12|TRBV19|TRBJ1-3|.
TGTGCCTCGGGGGATACAGGAAACACCATATATTTT
CASGDTGNTIYF
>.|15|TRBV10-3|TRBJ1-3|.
TGTGCCATCAGTGAAACAGGGACCTCTGGAAACACCATATATTTT
CAISETGTSGNTIYF
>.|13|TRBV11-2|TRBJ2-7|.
TGTGCCAGCAGCTTAATTAAGGGAATAGAGCAGTACTTC
CASSLIKGIEQYF
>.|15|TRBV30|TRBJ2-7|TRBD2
TGTGCCTGGAGTGTCGGCGGGAGCTTGGGCTACGAGCAGTACTTC
CAWSVGGSLGYEQYF
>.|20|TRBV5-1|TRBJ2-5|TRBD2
TGCGCCAGCAAGGGGGAAAGGGTGGTAGCGGGAGGCGGCGGCCAAGAGACCCAGTACTTC
CASKGERVVAGGGGQETQYF
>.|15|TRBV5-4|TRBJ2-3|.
TGTGCCAGCAGCTTTCCCCTAGCTGGTACAGATACGCAGTATTTT
CASSFPLAGTDTQYF
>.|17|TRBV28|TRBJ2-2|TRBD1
TGTGCCAGCCACCGTTCCTGGGGACAGCCGAACACCGGGGAGCTGTTTTTT
CASHRSWGQPNTGELFF
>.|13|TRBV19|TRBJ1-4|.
TGTGCCAGTAGTGTGACGGGAAATGAAAAACTGTTTTTT
CASSVTGNEKLFF